Sequencing of this TCR beta chain was carried out in a study of T cell responses to AZD1222 COVID-19 vaccine. Study information: Timing groups of about 4 and about 12 weeks for second doses were pooled.

Repertoires were generated with immunoSEQ multiplex PCR, while TCRdb's copy carries only in-frame clones and drops some. The table has around 99,000 clones, under 95% seen once. On this clone itself: Antigen specificity is unknown.

This CDR3 comprises 15 residues. V was pared by 5 bases and J by 1 base, with 14 bases between. CDR1 and CDR2 from the germline V gene are SGHVS and FQNEAQ. Regarding the study as a whole: Two AZD1222 doses significantly raised spike-specific TCR breadth and depth over controls. Most donors were white British, females outnumbered males, and clonal diversity was possibly underestimated. Seropositive status at baseline applied to only a handful of AZD1222 recipients.

The V gene is TRBV7-8, the J gene TRBJ1-2; TRBD1 might be the D (5 bases). The sequences come from peripheral blood, collected on day 0 of AZD1222 vaccination. The TCR comes from an adult in good health. This CDR3 is CASSRMTDLNYGYTF. CDR3 nucleotides: TGTGCCAGCAGCCGAATGACAGACCTTAACTATGGCTACACCTTC.